The sequence of this TCR beta chain was determined in a study of cytomegalovirus exposure and HLA in healthy donors. Study background: One earlier analysis, a look at about 179 million T cells, found some 120 million unique TCR beta sequences. Findings and caveats of the study: In a later analysis, TCR beta V- and J-gene trimming was associated with a missense DCLRE1C variant.

With 4 bases removed from V and 5 bases from J, the gap between germline ends came to 16 bases. Germline V gene lookup returns CDR1 SGHKS and CDR2 YYEKEE (reference sequence). CDR3 length equals 15 residues. 60 Vbeta and 13 Jbeta primers were used in PCR. TCRdb's copy holds only in-frame clones and misses some; the assay was immunoSEQ multiplex PCR. The table records 95,000 to 150,000 clones, 77% of them present only once. As to this clone: The target antigen is unknown.

The sequence came from a human donor in good health. What was sequenced was PBMCs. The J gene is TRBJ1-5, the V gene TRBV5-5, with D possibly TRBD1 on 6 matching bases. The CDR3 sequence: CASSQAWGGHQPQHF. DNA for the CDR3: TGTGCCAGCAGCCAAGCGTGGGGGGGCCATCAGCCCCAGCATTTT.